This T cell receptor (beta chain) was captured in a study of identical twins. General study findings and limits: Excess sharing by twins proved weaker in beta out-of-frame sequences. Alpha sequences that were out-of-frame and twin-shared showed an excess of low generation probability.

Unique molecular identifiers were present on cDNA, and template switching added a universal primer site. From the 5' RACE reads, TCRdb called clonotypes with MiXCR, one entry per CDR3 protein. This table holds around 960,000 distinct CDR3 sequences, roughly an eighth found once. The CDR3 consists of 11 residues. Germline V gene data show CDR1 as SEHNR and CDR2 as FQNEAQ (reference sequence). The V gene lost 3 bases and the J gene lost 9 bases, with 6 bases spanning the gap. This clonotype was recorded only once. The antigen is undetermined. These same data were also listed under a study on yellow fever vaccine responses in identical twins.

Sequences were obtained from PBMCs. This receptor was obtained from a young woman in good health. This chain uses TRBV7-9 with TRBJ2-1; no clear D gene. In nucleotides, the CDR3 is TGTGCCAGCAGCTTTTCGATTGAGCAGTTCTTC. Translating gives CASSFSIEQFF.